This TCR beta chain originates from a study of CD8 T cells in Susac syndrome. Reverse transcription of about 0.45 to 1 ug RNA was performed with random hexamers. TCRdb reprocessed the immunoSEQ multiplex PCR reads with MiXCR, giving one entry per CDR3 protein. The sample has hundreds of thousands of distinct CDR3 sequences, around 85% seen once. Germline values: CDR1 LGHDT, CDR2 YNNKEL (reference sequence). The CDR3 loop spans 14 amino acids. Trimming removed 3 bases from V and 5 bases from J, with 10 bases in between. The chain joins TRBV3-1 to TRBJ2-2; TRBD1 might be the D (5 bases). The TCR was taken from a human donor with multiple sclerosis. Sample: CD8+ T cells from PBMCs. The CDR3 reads CASSQLDTTGELFF. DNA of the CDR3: TGTGCCAGCAGCCAGCTGGACACAACCGGGGAGCTGTTTTTT.